The text below deals with one T cell receptor (beta chain). The CDR3 has 14 amino acids. The V and J ends lost 5 bases and 8 bases, in that order; junction bases with no gene match: 8. The germline gives CDR1 LNHDA, CDR2 SQIVND (reference sequence). The PCR was carried out with 60 Vbeta primers and 13 Jbeta primers. Using immunoSEQ multiplex PCR, the repertoire was profiled, and TCRdb retains in-frame clones only, with some absent. The sample yields approximately 69,000 clones, about 70% seen once. The record originates from a study of cytomegalovirus exposure and HLA in healthy donors. The specimen was PBMCs. The V gene is TRBV19, the J gene TRBJ1-1; 10 bases align to TRBD1. This clonotype was sampled from a woman between 25 and 40 years old in good health and CMV-seropositive. The DNA of the CDR3 is TGTGCCAGTAGTCTGGGACAGGGGAATGGCGAAGCTTTCTTT. Amino acid sequence: CASSLGQGNGEAFF.